This T cell receptor (beta chain) was obtained from a study of cytomegalovirus exposure and HLA in healthy donors. With respect to this clone: The antigen remains undetermined. This CDR3 is also generated by other DNA sequences in the sample.

It was with 60 Vbeta and 13 Jbeta primers that the PCR ran. Using immunoSEQ multiplex PCR, the repertoire was profiled, and TCRdb retains in-frame clones only, with some absent. Of 130,000 to 150,000 clones listed, 64% were seen once; the top ten hold around 3%. There are 13 residues in the CDR3. The ends lost 6 bases at V and 4 bases at J; junction bases unmatched: 3. CDR1 and CDR2 (germline): MNHNS, SASEGT. Study findings and constraints: In a later analysis, TCR beta V- and J-gene trimming showed a link to a missense DCLRE1C variant. CMV serostatus was the only recorded immune exposure for donors. Association of some 18,000 TCR beta sequences with HLA alleles was found at 0.05 false discovery rate in a later analysis.

The genes are TRBV6-1 and TRBJ1-5, with TRBD1 matching 7 bases. Specimen: PBMCs. This receptor was identified in a woman aged 25 to 39 in good health and CMV-seropositive. The chain's CDR3 is CASRGQPNQPQHF. The CDR3 region has the DNA TGTGCCAGCAGGGGACAGCCGAATCAGCCCCAGCATTTT.